One sample yielded the 18 T cell receptor beta chains listed below, sequenced in a study of early T cells in non-severe SARS-CoV-2 infection. TCRdb processed the 5' RACE reads anew with MiXCR; each CDR3 protein has one entry. The sample has 37,000 or so distinct CDR3 sequences; 4.5% to 5% are singletons. The specimen sequenced was whole blood. The source is an adult who was a healthcare worker with PCR-confirmed SARS-CoV-2 infection or an uninfected control (not recorded which).

This clonotype has at least ten counts. The V and J genes are TRBV2 and TRBJ2-1, with 7 bases aligning to TRBD1. The CDR3 has 14 amino acids. After removal of 6 bases from V and 6 bases from J, the junction contained 8 bases not matched to a gene. In germline, CDR1 is SNHLY, CDR2 FYNNEI. Here the CDR3 reads CASSATGRFNEQFF. The CDR3, as DNA: TGTGCCAGCAGCGCGACAGGGAGATTCAATGAGCAGTTCTTC.

This clonotype was observed a few times. The chain has TRBV19 and TRBJ2-4; D is perhaps TRBD1 (6 bases). This CDR3 comprises 13 residues. The germline gives CDR1 LNHDA, CDR2 SQIVND (reference sequence). The germline V and J ends were trimmed by 5 bases and 8 bases, with 13 bases remaining between them. The CDR3 loop reads CASSSQGWDIQYF. The DNA of the CDR3 is TGTGCCAGTAGTTCACAGGGTTGGGACATTCAGTACTTC.

The table lists this clonotype with many counts. The V gene is TRBV7-3, the J gene TRBJ1-6; no clear D gene. This CDR3 spans 13 amino acids. Trimming stripped 2 bases from V and 9 bases from J, with 8 bases between. CDR1 and CDR2 from the germline V gene are SGHTA and FQGTGA. DNA of the CDR3: TGTGCCAGCAGCTTAGGTTGGGGTTCACCCCTCCACTTT. It encodes CASSLGWGSPLHF.

V gene TRBV2 combines with J gene TRBJ2-5; tentative D call: TRBD1 (6 bases). Per the germline V gene, CDR1 is SNHLY and CDR2 is FYNNEI. The CDR3 has 14 residues. V shed 8 bases and J shed 5 bases, with 18 bases lying between them. The CDR3 spells CASSWGAGVETQYF. DNA of the CDR3: TGTGCCAGCTCCTGGGGAGCAGGGGTGGAGACCCAGTACTTC.

Here the CDR3 DNA reads TGTGCCAGCAGCCTTCTCGTGGAGACAGAAGCTTTCTTT. Translating gives CASSLLVETEAFF. The V call is TRBV7-3, the J call TRBJ1-1; D call uncertain. Trimming took 5 bases from V and 8 from J, leaving 15 bases between them. Looked up from germline, CDR1 is SGHTA and CDR2 is FQGTGA. This CDR3 is built from 13 residues.

This clonotype is medium-sized in the sample. V is TRBV10-3 and J is TRBJ2-7; unclear D gene. V dropped 4 bases and J dropped 6 bases, with 16 bases sitting between them. Germline CDR1 reads ENHRY; CDR2 reads SYGVKD. The CDR3 is 14 residues long. Here the CDR3 reads CAISAEEYYSEQYF. The CDR3 DNA sequence: TGTGCCATCAGTGCGGAAGAATATTACAGCGAGCAGTACTTC.

The chain couples TRBV6-1 to TRBJ1-2; TRBD1 agrees at 9 bases. The CDR3 covers 11 residues. Looked up from germline, CDR1 is MNHNS and CDR2 is SASEGT. V lost 9 bases and J lost 6; bases outside the gene matches: 2. CDR3 protein: CASGQGHGYTF. The DNA of the CDR3 is TGTGCCAGTGGACAGGGGCATGGCTACACCTTC.

This clonotype appeared many times. J is TRBJ2-7 and V is TRBV11-1; D not certain. This CDR3 spans 14 amino acids. V was cut by 6 bases and J by 1 base, with 13 bases left in between. Germline CDR1 SGHAT, CDR2 FQDESV (reference sequence). The CDR3 sequence is CASSLMGSSYEQYF. DNA for the CDR3: TGTGCCAGCAGTCTCATGGGATCATCCTACGAGCAGTACTTC.

The sample holds a few counts of this clonotype. This chain links TRBV7-6 with TRBJ2-5; D not resolved. This CDR3 region has 13 residues. V lost 1 base, J lost 1 base, and 4 bases lay in between. Per the germline V gene, CDR1 is SGHVS and CDR2 is FNYEAQ. The CDR3 region is CASSLVFQETQYF. The CDR3 DNA reads TGTGCCAGCAGCTTAGTTTTCCAAGAGACCCAGTACTTC.

This clonotype has at least ten counts. The chain employs TRBV10-2 and TRBJ1-1; the D gene is possibly TRBD1 (5 bases). The CDR3 is 12 amino acids. V was trimmed by 2 bases and J by 6 bases, leaving 7 bases between them. Germline V CDR1 and CDR2: WSHSY, SAAADI. The CDR3 coding sequence is TGCGCCAGCAGTGAGCAGGGTCCTGAAGCTTTCTTT. It specifies CASSEQGPEAFF.

This clonotype was seen ten or more times. The rearrangement joins TRBV13 to TRBJ2-7, with 8 bases identical to TRBD1. The germline gives CDR1 PRHDT, CDR2 FYEKMQ (reference sequence). V was clipped by 5 bases and J by 5 bases; unmatched bases: 11. CDR3 size: 15 residues. The CDR3 protein is CASSAQRDRNHEQYF. DNA for the CDR3: TGTGCCAGCAGCGCCCAAAGGGACAGGAACCACGAGCAGTACTTC.

This clonotype was seen more than once but under ten times. The chain combines TRBV27 with TRBJ2-1; D unclear. Germline values: CDR1 MNHEY, CDR2 SMNVEV (reference sequence). The CDR3 is 16 residues long. Trimming took 8 bases from V and 0 from J, leaving 17 bases between them. The CDR3 nucleotides read TGTGCCAGCTCGGCCTCCTATCCGAGCTCCTACAATGAGCAGTTCTTC. This sequence encodes CASSASYPSSYNEQFF.

This clonotype was recorded many times. The genes are TRBV20-1 and TRBJ2-1; 10 bases are shared with TRBD2. The germline gives CDR1 DFQATT, CDR2 SNEGSKA (reference sequence). V dropped 4 bases and J dropped 7; count of bases not matched to a gene: 7. The CDR3 consists of 14 residues. CDR3: CSAKSGGAGNEQFF. In DNA form, the CDR3 reads TGCAGTGCTAAGAGCGGGGGGGCCGGGAATGAGCAGTTCTTC.

This clonotype was recorded at least ten times. Written as DNA, the CDR3 is TGTGCCAGCAGCCCCCGCGCGGGGCGGCATTCACCCCTCCACTTT. Encoded protein: CASSPRAGRHSPLHF. The rearrangement links TRBV7-6 to TRBJ1-6, with a possible D match to TRBD1 (5 bases). Germline-derived CDR1 and CDR2 are SGHVS and FNYEAQ. V was shortened by 5 bases and J by 8 bases, with 16 bases between the two germline ends. CDR3 length equals 15 residues.

The rearrangement links TRBV3-1 to TRBJ2-5, with TRBD2 matching over 12 bases. From germline, CDR1 is LGHDT and CDR2 YNNKEL (reference sequence). V was pared by 2 bases and J by 5 bases, with 6 bases of the junction left unmatched. The CDR3 is made up of 16 amino acids. The CDR3 nucleotides read TGTGCCAGCAGCCAACCGACTAGCGGGAGTTTGGAGACCCAGTACTTC. Its protein product is CASSQPTSGSLETQYF.

The rearrangement joins TRBV20-1 to TRBJ2-7, with a possible D match to TRBD2 (5 bases). The V end was cut by 6 bases, the J end by 6 bases, with 12 bases between. Germline loops: CDR1 DFQATT, CDR2 SNEGSKA (reference sequence). This CDR3 has 11 residues. This CDR3 is CSAETSFEQYF. DNA for the CDR3: TGCAGTGCCGAAACTAGTTTCGAGCAGTACTTC.

This clonotype was seen repeatedly, ten times or more. The chain combines TRBV27 with TRBJ2-1; weak D call: TRBD2 (6 bases). The CDR3 has 14 residues. Trimming removed 5 bases from V and 1 base from J, with 9 bases in between. From germline, CDR1 is MNHEY and CDR2 SMNVEV (reference sequence). The CDR3 DNA sequence: TGTGCCAGCAGTCTGGGGGGTTCCTACAATGAGCAGTTCTTC. It encodes CASSLGGSYNEQFF.

This clonotype came up a few times. This chain connects TRBV6-1 to TRBJ1-5; 7 nucleotides line up with TRBD1. Germline V gene sequence: CDR1 MNHNS, CDR2 SASEGT. The CDR3 covers 16 residues. The J segment lost 0 bases and the V segment lost 6 bases, leaving 8 bases of the junction unmatched. CDR3 sequence: CASRYGTVNSNQPQHF. The CDR3 DNA reads TGTGCCAGCAGGTATGGGACAGTCAATAGCAATCAGCCCCAGCATTTT.